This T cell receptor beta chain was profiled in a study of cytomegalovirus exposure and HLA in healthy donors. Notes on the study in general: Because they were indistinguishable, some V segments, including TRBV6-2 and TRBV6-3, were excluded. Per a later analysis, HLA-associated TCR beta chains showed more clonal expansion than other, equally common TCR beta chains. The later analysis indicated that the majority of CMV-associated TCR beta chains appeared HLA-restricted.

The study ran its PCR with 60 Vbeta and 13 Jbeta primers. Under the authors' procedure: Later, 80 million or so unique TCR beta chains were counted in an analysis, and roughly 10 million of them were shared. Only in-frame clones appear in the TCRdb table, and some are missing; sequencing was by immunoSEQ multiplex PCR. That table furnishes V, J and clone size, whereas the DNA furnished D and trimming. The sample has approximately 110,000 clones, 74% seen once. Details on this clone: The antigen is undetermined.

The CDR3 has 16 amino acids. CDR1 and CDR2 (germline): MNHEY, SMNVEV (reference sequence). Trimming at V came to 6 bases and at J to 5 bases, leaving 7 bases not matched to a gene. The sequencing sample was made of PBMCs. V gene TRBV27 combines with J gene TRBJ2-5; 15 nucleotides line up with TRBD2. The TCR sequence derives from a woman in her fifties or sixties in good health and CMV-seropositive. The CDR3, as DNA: TGTGCCAGCAGACTAGGGACTAGCGGGGGGCGGGAGACCCAGTACTTC. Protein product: CASRLGTSGGRETQYF.